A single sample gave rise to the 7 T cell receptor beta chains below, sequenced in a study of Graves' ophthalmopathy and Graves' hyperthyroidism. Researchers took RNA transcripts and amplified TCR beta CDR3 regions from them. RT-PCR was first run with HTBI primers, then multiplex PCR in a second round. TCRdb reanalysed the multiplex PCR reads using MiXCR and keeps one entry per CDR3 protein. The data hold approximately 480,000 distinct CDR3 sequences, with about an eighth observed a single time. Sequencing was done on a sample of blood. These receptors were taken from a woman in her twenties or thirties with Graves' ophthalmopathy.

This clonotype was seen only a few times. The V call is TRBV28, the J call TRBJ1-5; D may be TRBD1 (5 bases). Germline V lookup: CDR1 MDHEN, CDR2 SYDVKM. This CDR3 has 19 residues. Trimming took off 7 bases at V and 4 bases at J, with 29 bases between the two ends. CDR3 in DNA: TGTGCCAGCACCTTTTCCCCAAGGGACTTCGCTACGGCAAATCAGCCCCAGCATTTT. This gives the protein CASTFSPRDFATANQPQHF.

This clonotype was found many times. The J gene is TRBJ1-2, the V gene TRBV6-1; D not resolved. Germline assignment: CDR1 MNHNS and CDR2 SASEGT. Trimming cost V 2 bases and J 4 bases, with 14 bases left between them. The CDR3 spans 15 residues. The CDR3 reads CASSERATRSYGYTF. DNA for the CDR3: TGTGCCAGCAGTGAACGGGCAACGCGATCCTATGGCTACACCTTC.

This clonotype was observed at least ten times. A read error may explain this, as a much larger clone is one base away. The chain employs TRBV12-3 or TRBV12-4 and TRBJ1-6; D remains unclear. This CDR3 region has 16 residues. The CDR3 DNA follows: TGTGCCAGCAGTTCGGCCAGAATGGTCAGTGGGTCACCCCCCCACTTT. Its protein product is CASSSARMVSGSPPHF.

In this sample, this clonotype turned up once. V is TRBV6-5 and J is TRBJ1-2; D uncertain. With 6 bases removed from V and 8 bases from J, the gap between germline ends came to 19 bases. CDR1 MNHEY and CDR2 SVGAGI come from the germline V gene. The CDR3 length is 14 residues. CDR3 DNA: TGTGCCAGCAGCTTAGTCGGCAGCCTCTCGGGCTACACCTTC. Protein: CASSLVGSLSGYTF.

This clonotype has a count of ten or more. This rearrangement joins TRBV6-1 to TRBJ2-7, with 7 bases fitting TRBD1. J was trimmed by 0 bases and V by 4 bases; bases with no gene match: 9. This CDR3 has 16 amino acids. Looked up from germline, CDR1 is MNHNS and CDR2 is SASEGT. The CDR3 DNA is TGTGCCAGCAGTGGGAATCGACAGGGAATCTCCTACGAGCAGTACTTC. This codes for CASSGNRQGISYEQYF.

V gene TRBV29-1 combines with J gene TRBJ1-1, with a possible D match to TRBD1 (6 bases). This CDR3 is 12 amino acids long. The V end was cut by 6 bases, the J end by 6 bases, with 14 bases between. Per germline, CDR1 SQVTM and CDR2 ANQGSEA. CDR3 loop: CSVKGVFAEAFF. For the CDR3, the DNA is TGCAGCGTCAAGGGGGTATTCGCTGAAGCTTTCTTT.

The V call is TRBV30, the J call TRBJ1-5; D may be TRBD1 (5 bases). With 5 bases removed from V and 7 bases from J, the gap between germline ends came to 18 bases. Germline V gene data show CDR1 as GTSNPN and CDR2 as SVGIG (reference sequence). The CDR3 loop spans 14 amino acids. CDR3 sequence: CAWGPGTSIQPQHF. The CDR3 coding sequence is TGTGCCTGGGGTCCCGGGACTTCTATCCAGCCCCAGCATTTT.